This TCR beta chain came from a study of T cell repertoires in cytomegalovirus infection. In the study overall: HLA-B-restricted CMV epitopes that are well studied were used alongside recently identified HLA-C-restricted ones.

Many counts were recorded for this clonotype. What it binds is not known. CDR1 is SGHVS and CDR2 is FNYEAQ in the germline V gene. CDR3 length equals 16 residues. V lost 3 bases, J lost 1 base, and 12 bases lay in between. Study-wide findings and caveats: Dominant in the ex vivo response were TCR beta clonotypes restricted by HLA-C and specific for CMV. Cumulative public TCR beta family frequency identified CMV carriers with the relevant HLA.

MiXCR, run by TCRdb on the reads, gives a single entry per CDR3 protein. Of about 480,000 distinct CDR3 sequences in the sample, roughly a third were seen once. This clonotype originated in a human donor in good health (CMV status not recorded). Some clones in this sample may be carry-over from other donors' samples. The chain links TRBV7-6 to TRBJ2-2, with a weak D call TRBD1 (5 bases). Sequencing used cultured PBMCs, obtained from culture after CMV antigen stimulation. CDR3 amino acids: CASSLFSGKNTGELFF. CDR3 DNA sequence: TGTGCCAGCAGCTTGTTTTCAGGGAAGAACACCGGGGAGCTGTTTTTT.